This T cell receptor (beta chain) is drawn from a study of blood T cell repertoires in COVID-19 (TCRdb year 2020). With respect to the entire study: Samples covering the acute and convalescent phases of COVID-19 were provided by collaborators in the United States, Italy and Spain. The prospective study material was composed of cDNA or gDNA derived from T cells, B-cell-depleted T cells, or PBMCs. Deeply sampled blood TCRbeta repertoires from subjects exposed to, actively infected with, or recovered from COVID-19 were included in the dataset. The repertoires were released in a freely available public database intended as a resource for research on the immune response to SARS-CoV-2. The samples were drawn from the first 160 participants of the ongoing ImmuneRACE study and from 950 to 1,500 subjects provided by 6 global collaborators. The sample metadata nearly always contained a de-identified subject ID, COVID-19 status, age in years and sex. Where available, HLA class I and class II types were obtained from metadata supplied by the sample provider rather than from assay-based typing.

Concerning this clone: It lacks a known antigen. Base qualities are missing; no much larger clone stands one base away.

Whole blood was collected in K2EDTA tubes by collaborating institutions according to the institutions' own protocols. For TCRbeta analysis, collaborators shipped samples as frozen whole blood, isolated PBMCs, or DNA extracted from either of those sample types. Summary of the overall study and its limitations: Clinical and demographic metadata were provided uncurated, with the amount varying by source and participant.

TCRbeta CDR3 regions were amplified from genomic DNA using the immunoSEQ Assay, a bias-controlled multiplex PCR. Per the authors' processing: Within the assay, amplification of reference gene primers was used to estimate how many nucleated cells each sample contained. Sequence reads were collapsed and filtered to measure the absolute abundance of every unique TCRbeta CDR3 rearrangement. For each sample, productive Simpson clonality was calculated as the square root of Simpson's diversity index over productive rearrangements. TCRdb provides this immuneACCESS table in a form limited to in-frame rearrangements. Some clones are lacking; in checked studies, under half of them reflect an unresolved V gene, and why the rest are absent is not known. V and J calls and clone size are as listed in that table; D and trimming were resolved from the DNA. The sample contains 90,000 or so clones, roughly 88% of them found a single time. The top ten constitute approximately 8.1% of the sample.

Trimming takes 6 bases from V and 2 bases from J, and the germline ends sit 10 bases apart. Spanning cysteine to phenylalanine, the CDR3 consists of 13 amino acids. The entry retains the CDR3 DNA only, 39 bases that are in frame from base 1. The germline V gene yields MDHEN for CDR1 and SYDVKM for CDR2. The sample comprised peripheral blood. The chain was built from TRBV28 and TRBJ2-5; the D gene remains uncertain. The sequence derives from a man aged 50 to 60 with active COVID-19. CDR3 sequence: CASRLLKQETQYF. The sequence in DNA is TGTGCCAGCAGACTCCTTAAACAAGAGACCCAGTACTTC.